This note documents a single T cell receptor (beta chain) sequence. The antigen is undetermined. This sample was taken from a study of T cell responses to AZD1222 COVID-19 vaccine. Profiling relied on immunoSEQ multiplex PCR, and the TCRdb table lists in-frame clones only, not all of them. There are some 80,000 clones in the sample; 70% to 80% occur only once, and 27% lies in the top ten. Study-level points and caveats: Dominant at 160-218 and 743-854, vaccine-associated CD4 TCRs also spanned spike. Scientists sampled the repertoires only once the peak T cell response had passed.

CDR1 is MNHNS, CDR2 SASEGT, per germline. CDR3 size: 14 residues. Trimming cost V 2 bases and J 5 bases, with 9 bases left between them. The sequences come from peripheral blood, collected 28 days after the second dose of the MenACWY control vaccine. The sequence derives from an adult who received the MenACWY meningococcal vaccine as a control. This rearrangement joins TRBV6-1 to TRBJ1-4; D gene uncertain. CDR3 amino acids: CASSEQAKNEKLFF. DNA of the CDR3: TGTGCCAGCAGTGAACAGGCGAAGAATGAAAAACTGTTTTTT.